This T cell receptor (beta chain) was sequenced for a study of cytomegalovirus exposure and HLA in healthy donors. Study-wide findings and caveats: The investigators catalogued 150 to 200 TCR beta chains as cytomegalovirus-associated. When analyzed later, the rates of TCR association showed variation by HLA locus, with DRB1 the most and HLA-C the fewest.

With respect to this clone: What it binds is not known.

PCR involved 60 Vbeta and 13 Jbeta primers. The data were produced by immunoSEQ multiplex PCR, yet TCRdb's version contains in-frame clones alone and is incomplete. This sample has 90,000 to 140,000 clones, with roughly 80% found just once. The specimen sequenced was PBMCs. This sequence originates from a man between 25 and 39 years old in good health and CMV-seropositive.

The CDR3 sequence: CATSRSSGGATEQFF. The CDR3 DNA is TGTGCCACCAGCAGATCTAGCGGGGGGGCGACTGAGCAGTTCTTC. The genes are TRBV15 and TRBJ2-1, with 12 positions matching TRBD2. V was clipped by 2 bases and J by 9 bases; unmatched bases: 5. The CDR3 is 15 residues long. The germline gives CDR1 LNHNV, CDR2 YYDKDF (reference sequence).